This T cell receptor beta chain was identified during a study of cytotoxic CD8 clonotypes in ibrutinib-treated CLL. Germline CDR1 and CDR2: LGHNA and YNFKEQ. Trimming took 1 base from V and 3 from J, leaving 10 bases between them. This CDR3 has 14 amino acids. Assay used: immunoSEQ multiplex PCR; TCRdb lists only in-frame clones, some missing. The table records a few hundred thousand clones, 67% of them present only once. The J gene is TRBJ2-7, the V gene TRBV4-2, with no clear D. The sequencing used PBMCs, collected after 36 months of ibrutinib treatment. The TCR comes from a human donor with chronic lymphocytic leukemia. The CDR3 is CASSQGGESYEQYF. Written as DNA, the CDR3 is TGTGCCAGCAGCCAAGGTGGGGAAAGCTACGAGCAGTACTTC.